This entry is about one TCR beta chain. Its matching antigen is unknown. Per germline, CDR1 SGHAT and CDR2 FQNNGV. V trimming: 2 bases; J trimming: 5 bases; junction bases outside the gene matches: 7. This CDR3 spans 16 amino acids. Separate cDNA molecules received unique molecular identifiers, which the library attached to them. TCRdb ran MiXCR on the RACE reads and lists one entry per CDR3 protein. The sample contains some 380,000 distinct CDR3 sequences, roughly 4.8% of which appear only once. Time point in this sample: patch test 1, 2 weeks after DPC sensitization. Treatment reported: therapeutic diphenylcyclopropenone sensitization with weekly scalp DPC. The study drew its donors from alopecia patients who were 18 to 70 years old and suitable for DPC. The sample is drawn from a study of human T cells and chemical hapten exposure. The wider study: Patients, a majority of them female, were diagnosed with alopecia areata, totalis or universalis. Whole-study findings and limits: The formation of large CDR3 similarity clusters by expanded TCRs significantly exceeded that of controls.

The starting material was whole blood, obtained in connection with sensitization to the hapten diphenylcyclopropenone (DPC). V gene TRBV11-2 combines with J gene TRBJ2-3, with 10 positions matching TRBD2. The sequence was obtained from a woman in her forties or fifties with alopecia areata. Some clones in this sample may be carry-over from other donors' samples. CDR3 amino acids: CASSLWASGRIDTQYF. CDR3 coding DNA: TGTGCCAGCAGCTTATGGGCTAGCGGGAGAATAGATACGCAGTATTTT.